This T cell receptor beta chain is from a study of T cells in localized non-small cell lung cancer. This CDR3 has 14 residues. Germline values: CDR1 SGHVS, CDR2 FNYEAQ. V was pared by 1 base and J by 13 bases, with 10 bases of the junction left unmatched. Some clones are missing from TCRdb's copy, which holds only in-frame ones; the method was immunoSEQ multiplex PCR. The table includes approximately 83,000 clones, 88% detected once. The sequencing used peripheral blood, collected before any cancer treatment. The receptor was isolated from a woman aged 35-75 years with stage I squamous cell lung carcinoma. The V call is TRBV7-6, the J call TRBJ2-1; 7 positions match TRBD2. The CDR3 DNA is TGTGCCAGCAGCTTAGGGTCGCCGGGAGGCCCCCAGTTCTTC. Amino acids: CASSLGSPGGPQFF.